This T cell receptor beta chain appears in the sequencing data of a study of monozygotic twins with inflammatory bowel disease. The CDR3 has 15 amino acids. From germline, CDR1 is SGHRS and CDR2 YFSETQ. For this clonotype: What it binds is not known.

One entry per CDR3 protein, without DNA, is what TCRdb gives after re-calling the 5' RACE reads. The sample data list about 160,000 distinct CDR3 sequences. Broader study findings: IBD patients share fewer clonotypes with other people than healthy twins do, especially with disease activity.

This sequence originates from a human donor with ulcerative colitis or Crohn's disease, or a healthy co-twin of an affected twin (not recorded which). The sequenced sample consisted of blood. This chain joins TRBV5-1 and TRBJ2-1. The chain's CDR3 is CASSSHRGPYNEQFF. Full variable domain (missing parts from reference TRBV5-1 and TRBJ2-1): KAGVTQTPRYLIKTRGQQVTLSCSPISGHRSVSWYQQTPGQGLQFLFEYFSETQRNKGNFPGRFSGRQFSNSRSEMNVSTLELGDSALYLCASSSHRGPYNEQFFGPGTRLTVL.